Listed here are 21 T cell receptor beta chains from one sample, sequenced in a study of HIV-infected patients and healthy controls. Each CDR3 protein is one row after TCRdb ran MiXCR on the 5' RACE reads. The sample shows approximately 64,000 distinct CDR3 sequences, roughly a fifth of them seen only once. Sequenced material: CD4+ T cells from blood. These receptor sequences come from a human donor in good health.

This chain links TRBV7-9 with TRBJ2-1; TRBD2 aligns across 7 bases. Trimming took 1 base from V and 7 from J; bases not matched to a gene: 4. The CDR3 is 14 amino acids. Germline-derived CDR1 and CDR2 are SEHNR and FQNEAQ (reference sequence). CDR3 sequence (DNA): TGTGCCAGCAGCTTAGGCGGGAGTGGTAATGAGCAGTTCTTC. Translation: CASSLGGSGNEQFF. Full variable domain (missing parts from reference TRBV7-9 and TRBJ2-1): DTGVSQNPRHKITKRGQNVTFRCDPISEHNRLYWYRQTLGQGPEFLTYFQNEAQLEKSRLLSDRFSAERPKGSFSTLEIQRTEQGDSAMYLCASSLGGSGNEQFFGPGTRLTVL.

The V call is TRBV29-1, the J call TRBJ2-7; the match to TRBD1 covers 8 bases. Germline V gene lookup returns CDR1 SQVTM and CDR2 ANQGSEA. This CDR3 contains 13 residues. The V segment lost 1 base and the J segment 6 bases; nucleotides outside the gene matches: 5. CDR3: CSVEAGGRGEQYF. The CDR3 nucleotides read TGCAGCGTTGAAGCAGGGGGCAGGGGCGAGCAGTACTTC.

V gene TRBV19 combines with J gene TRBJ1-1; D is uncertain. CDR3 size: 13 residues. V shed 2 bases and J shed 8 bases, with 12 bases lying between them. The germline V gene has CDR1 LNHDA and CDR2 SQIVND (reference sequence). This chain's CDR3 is CASSIIHVAEAFF. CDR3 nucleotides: TGTGCCAGTAGTATAATCCACGTGGCGGAAGCTTTCTTT.

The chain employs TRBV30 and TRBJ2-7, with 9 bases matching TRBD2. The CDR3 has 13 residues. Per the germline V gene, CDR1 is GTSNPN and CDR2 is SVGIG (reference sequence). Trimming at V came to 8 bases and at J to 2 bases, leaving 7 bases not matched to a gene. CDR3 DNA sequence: TGTGCCGGGAAGCGGGAGGTCACCTACGAGCAGTACTTC. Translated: CAGKREVTYEQYF.

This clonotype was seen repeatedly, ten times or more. Here the CDR3 reads CSARQGGVYGYTF. CDR3 sequence (DNA): TGCAGTGCTAGACAGGGGGGGGTCTATGGCTACACCTTC. The genes are TRBV20-1 and TRBJ1-2; 7 bases align to TRBD1. CDR3 length: 13 amino acids. The germline V gene has CDR1 DFQATT and CDR2 SNEGSKA (reference sequence). The V and J ends lost 2 bases and 4 bases, in that order; junction bases with no gene match: 4.

DNA for the CDR3: TGTGCCAGCAGTCCTCGCGTAAGCTCTGAAGCTTTCTTT. It encodes CASSPRVSSEAFF. The V gene is TRBV6-5, the J gene TRBJ1-1; D ambiguous. Trimming left V 5 bases short and J 6 bases short, with 13 bases between. CDR3 length: 13 residues. The germline gives CDR1 MNHEY, CDR2 SVGAGI.

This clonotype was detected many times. The CDR3 loop reads CASSLRGGPYNYGYTF. The CDR3, as DNA: TGTGCCAGCAGCTTAAGGGGTGGGCCGTATAACTATGGCTACACCTTC. The chain couples TRBV7-3 to TRBJ1-2; the D is unclear. The CDR3 contains 16 residues. CDR1 is SGHTA and CDR2 is FQGTGA in the germline V gene. Trimming shortened V by 1 base and J by 1 base, and 13 bases separated the two germline ends.

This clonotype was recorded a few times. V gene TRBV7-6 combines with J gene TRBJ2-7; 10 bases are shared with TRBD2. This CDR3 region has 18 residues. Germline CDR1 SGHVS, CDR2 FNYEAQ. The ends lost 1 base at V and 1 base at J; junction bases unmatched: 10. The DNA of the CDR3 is TGTGCCAGCAGCTTAGGCCCTAGCGGGAGCGGAGAATCCTACGAGCAGTACTTC. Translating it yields CASSLGPSGSGESYEQYF. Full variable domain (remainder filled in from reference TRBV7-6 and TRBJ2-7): GAGVSQSPRYKVTKRGQDVALRCDPISGHVSLYWYRQALGQGPEFLTYFNYEAQQDKSGLPNDRFSAERPEGSISTLTIQRTEQRDSAMYRCASSLGPSGSGESYEQYFGPGTRLTVT.

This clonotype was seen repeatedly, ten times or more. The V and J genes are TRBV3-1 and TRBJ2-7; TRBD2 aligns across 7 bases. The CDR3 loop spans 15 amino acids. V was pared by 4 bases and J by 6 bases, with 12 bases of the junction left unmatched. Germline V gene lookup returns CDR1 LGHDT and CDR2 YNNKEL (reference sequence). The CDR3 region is CASSRHMGGVVEQYF. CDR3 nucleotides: TGTGCCAGCAGCCGCCATATGGGGGGGGTTGTCGAGCAGTACTTC.

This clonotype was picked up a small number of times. DNA for the CDR3: TGTGCCAGCTCACCGATGGGGACAGGGAACACTGAAGCTTTCTTT. It specifies CASSPMGTGNTEAFF. J is TRBJ1-1 and V is TRBV18, with 8 bases identical to TRBD1. V shed 3 bases, J shed 1 base, and the junction held 4 bases outside the gene matches. Germline values: CDR1 KGHSH, CDR2 LQKENI. This CDR3 has 15 amino acids.

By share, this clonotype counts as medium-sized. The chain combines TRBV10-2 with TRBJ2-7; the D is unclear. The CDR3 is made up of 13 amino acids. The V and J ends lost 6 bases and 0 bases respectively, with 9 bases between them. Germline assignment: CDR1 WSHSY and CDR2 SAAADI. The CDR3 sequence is CASRRLDSYEQYF. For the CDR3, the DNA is TGCGCCAGCAGGAGGCTCGACTCCTACGAGCAGTACTTC.

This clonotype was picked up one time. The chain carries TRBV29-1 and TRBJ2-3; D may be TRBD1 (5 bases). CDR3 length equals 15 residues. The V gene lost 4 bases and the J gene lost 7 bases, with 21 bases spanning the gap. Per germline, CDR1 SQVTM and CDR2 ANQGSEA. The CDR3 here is CSVGVFRGVMNTQYF. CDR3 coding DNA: TGCAGCGTTGGGGTGTTTAGGGGTGTGATGAATACGCAGTATTTT.

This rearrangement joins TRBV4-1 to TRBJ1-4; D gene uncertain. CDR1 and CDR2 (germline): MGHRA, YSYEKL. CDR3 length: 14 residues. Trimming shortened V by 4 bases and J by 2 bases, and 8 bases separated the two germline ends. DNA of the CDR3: TGCGCCAGCAGCCTCGACGCGACTAATGAAAAACTGTTTTTT. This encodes CASSLDATNEKLFF.

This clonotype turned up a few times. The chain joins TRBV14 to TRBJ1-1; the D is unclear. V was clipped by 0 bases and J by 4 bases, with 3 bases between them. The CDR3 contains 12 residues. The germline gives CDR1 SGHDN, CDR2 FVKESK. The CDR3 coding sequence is TGTGCCAGCAGCCAAGATTTCACTGAAGCTTTCTTT. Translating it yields CASSQDFTEAFF.

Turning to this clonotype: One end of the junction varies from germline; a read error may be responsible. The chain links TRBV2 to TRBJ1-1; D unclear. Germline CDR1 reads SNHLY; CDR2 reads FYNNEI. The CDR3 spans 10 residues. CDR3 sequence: CASKYTGAFF. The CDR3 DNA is TGTGCCAGCAAGTATACTGGAGCTTTCTTT. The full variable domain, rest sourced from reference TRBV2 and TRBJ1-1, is EPEVTQTPSHQVTQMGQEVILRCVPISNHLYFYWYRQILGQKVEFLVSFYNNEISEKSEIFDDQFSVERPDGSNFTLKIRSTKLEDSAMYFCASKYTGAFFGQGTRLTVV.

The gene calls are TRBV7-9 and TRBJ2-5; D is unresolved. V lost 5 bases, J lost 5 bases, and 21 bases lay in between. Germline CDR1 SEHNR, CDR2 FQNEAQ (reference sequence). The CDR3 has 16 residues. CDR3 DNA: TGTGCCAGCAGCCGATTTTCGTTTGAGAGTAAGGAGACCCAGTACTTC. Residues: CASSRFSFESKETQYF.

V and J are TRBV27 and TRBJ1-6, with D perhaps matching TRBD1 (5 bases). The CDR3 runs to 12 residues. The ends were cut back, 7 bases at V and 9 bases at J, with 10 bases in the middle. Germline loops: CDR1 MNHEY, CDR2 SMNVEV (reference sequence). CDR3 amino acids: CASKGVGSPLHF. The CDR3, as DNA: TGTGCCAGCAAAGGGGTGGGTTCACCCCTCCACTTT.

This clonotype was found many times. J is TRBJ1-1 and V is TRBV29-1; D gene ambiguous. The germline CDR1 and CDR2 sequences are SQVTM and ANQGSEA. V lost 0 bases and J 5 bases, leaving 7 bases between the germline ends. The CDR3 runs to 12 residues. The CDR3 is CSVEDSGTEAFF. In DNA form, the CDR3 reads TGCAGCGTTGAAGATAGTGGGACTGAAGCTTTCTTT. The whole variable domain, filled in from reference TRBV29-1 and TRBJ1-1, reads SAVISQKPSRDICQRGTSLTIQCQVDSQVTMMFWYRQQPGQSLTLIATANQGSEATYESGFVIDKFPISRPNLTFSTLTVSNMSPEDSSIYLCSVEDSGTEAFFGQGTRLTVV.

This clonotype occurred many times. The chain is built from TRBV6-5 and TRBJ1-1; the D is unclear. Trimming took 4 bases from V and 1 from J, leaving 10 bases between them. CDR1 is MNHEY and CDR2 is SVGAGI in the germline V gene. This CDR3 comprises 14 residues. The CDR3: CASSSIGPNTEAFF. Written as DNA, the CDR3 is TGTGCCAGCAGTTCTATCGGTCCGAACACTGAAGCTTTCTTT.

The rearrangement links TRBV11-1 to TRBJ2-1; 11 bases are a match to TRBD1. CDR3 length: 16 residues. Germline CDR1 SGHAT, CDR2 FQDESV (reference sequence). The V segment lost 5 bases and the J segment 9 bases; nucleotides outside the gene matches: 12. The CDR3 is CASSVGGRTGGSEQFF. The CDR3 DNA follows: TGTGCCAGCAGCGTGGGTGGCCGGACAGGGGGCAGTGAGCAGTTCTTC.

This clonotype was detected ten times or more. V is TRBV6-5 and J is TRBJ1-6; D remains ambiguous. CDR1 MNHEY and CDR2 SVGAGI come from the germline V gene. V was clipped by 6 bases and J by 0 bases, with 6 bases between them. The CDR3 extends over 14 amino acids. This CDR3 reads CASRGYSYNSPLHF. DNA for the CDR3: TGTGCCAGCAGGGGGTACTCCTATAATTCACCCCTCCACTTT.